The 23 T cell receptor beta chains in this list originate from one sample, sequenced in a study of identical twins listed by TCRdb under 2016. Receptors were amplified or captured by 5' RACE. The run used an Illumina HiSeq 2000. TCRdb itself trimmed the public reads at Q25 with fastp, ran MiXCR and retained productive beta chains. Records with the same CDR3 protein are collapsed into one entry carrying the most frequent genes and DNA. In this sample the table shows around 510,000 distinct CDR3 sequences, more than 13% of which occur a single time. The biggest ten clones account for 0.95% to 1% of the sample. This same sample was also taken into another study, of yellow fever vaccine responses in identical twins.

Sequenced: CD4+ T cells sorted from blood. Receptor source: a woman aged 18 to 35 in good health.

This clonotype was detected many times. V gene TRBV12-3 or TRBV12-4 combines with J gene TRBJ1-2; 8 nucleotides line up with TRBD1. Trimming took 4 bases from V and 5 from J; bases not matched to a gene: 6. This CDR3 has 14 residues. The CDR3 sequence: CASSSGQGVYGYTF. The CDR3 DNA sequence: TGTGCCAGCAGTTCCGGACAGGGAGTTTATGGCTACACCTTC.

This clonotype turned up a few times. Written as DNA, the CDR3 is TGCGCCAGCAGCTTTTTTCTAGCGGCCCCAGAACTCGTGTCCCAGTACTTC. This encodes CASSFFLAAPELVSQYF. The V call is TRBV5-1, the J call TRBJ2-5, with TRBD2 identical over 7 bases. Germline assignment: CDR1 SGHRS and CDR2 YFSETQ. The junction had 19 bases not matched to a gene; V was cut back by 2 bases and J by 9 bases. The CDR3 loop spans 17 amino acids.

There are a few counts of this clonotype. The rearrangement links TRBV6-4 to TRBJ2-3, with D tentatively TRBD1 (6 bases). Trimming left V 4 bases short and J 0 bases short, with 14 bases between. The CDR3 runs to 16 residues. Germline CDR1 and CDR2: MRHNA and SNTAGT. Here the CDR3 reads CASSARAQGSTDTQYF. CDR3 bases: TGTGCCAGCAGTGCCCGCGCACAGGGTAGCACAGATACGCAGTATTTT.

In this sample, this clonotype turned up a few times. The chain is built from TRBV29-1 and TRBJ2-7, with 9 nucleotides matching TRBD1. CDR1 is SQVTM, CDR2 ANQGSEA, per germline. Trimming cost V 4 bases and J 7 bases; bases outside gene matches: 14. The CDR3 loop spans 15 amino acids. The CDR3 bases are TGCAGCGTTGTTCCCCGGGACAGGGTTGGGGGGGAGCAGTACTTC. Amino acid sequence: CSVVPRDRVGGEQYF.

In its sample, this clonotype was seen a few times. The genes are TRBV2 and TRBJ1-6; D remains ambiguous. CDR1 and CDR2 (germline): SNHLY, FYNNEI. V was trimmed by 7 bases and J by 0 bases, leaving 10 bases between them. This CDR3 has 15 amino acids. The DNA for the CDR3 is TGTGCCAGCACTTTCAGTAGCTCCTATAATTCACCCCTCCACTTT. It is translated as CASTFSSSYNSPLHF.

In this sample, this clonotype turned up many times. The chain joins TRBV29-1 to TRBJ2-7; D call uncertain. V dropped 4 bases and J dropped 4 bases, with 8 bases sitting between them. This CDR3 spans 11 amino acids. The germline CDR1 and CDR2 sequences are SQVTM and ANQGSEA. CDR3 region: CSVVYSYEQYF. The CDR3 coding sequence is TGCAGCGTTGTCTACAGTTACGAGCAGTACTTC.

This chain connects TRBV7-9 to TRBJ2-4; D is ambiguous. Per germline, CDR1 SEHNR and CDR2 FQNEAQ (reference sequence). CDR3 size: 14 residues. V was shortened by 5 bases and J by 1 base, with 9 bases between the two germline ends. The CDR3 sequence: CASSAVEAKNIQYF. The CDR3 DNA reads TGTGCCAGCAGCGCGGTCGAGGCCAAAAACATTCAGTACTTC. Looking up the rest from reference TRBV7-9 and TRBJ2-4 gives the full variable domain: DTGVSQNPRHKITKRGQNVTFRCDPISEHNRLYWYRQTLGQGPEFLTYFQNEAQLEKSRLLSDRFSAERPKGSFSTLEIQRTEQGDSAMYLCASSAVEAKNIQYFGAGTRLSVL.

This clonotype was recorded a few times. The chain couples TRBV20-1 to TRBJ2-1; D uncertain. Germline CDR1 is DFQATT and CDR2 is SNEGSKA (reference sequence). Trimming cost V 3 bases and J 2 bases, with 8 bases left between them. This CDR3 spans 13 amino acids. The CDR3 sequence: CSASPGTYNEQFF. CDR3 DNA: TGCAGTGCTAGTCCGGGCACCTACAATGAGCAGTTCTTC.

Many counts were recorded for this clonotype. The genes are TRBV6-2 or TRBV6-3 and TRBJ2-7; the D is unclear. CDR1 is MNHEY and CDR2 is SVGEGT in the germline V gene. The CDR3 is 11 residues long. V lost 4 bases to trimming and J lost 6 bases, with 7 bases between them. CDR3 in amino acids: CASSLKGEQYF. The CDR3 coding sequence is TGTGCCAGCAGTTTAAAAGGCGAGCAGTACTTC.

The chain's CDR3 is CASSLVGGGAGETQYF. CDR3 sequence (DNA): TGTGCCAGCAGCTTAGTGGGCGGGGGGGCCGGAGAGACCCAGTACTTC. The chain couples TRBV7-8 to TRBJ2-5, with 9 bases fitting TRBD2. The length of the CDR3 is 16 residues. After removal of 1 base from V and 4 bases from J, the junction contained 7 bases not matched to a gene. Germline CDR1 is SGHVS and CDR2 is FQNEAQ.

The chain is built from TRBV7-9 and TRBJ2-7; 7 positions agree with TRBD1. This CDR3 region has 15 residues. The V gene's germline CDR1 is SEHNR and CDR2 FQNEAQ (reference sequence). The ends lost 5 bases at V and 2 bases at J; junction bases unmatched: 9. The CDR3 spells CASSLGQGVAYEQYF. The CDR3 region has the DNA TGTGCCAGCAGCCTAGGGCAGGGGGTAGCCTACGAGCAGTACTTC.

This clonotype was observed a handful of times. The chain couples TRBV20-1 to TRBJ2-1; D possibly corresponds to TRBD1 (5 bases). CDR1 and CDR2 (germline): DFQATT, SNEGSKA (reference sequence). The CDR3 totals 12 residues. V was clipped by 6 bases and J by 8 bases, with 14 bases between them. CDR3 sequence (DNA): TGCAGTGCCGACCGTGTAGGGGATGAGCAGTTCTTC. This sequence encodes CSADRVGDEQFF.

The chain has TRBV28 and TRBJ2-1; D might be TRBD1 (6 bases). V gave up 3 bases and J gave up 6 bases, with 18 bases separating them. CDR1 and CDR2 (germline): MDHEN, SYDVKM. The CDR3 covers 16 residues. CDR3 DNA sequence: TGTGCCAGCAGTTTGCGCGGACAGTTGTTCCCCAATGAGCAGTTCTTC. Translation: CASSLRGQLFPNEQFF.

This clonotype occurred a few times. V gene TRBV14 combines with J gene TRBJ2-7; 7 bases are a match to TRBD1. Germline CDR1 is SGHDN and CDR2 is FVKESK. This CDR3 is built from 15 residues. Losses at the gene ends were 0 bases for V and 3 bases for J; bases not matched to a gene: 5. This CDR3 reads CASSQDQRGHYEQYF. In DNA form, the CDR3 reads TGTGCCAGCAGCCAAGATCAAAGGGGGCACTACGAGCAGTACTTC.

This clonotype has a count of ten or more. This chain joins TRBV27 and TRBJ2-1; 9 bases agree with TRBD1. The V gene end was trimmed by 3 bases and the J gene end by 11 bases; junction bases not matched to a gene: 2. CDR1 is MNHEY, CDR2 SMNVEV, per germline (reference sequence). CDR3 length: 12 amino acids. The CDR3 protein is CASSLGQGKQFF. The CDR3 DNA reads TGTGCCAGCAGTTTGGGACAGGGAAAGCAGTTCTTC.

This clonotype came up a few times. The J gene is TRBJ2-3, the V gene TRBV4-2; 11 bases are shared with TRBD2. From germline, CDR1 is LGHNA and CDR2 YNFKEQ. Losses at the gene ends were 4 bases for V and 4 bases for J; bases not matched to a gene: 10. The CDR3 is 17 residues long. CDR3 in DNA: TGTGCCAGCAGCCCTCCGTCGCTAGCGGGAGGTTCAGATACGCAGTATTTT. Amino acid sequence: CASSPPSLAGGSDTQYF.

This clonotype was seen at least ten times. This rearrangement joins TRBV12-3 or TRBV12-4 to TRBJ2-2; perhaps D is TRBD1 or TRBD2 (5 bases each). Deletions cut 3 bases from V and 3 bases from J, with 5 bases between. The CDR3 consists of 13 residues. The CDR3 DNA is TGTGCCAGCAGTTTGGGACACACCGGGGAGCTGTTTTTT. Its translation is CASSLGHTGELFF.

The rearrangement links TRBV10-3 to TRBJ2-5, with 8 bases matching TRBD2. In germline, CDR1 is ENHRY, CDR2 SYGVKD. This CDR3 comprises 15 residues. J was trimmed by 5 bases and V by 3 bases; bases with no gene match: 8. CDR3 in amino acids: CAISDSREEGETQYF. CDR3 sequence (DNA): TGTGCCATCAGTGACTCGCGGGAGGAGGGGGAGACCCAGTACTTC.

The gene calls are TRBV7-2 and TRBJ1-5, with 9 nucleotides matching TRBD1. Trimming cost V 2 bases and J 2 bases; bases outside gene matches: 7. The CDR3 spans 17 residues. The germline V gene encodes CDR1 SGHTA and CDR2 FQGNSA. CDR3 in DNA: TGTGCCAGCAGCTTATCCCGGACAGGGGTTGGCAATCAGCCCCAGCATTTT. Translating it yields CASSLSRTGVGNQPQHF.

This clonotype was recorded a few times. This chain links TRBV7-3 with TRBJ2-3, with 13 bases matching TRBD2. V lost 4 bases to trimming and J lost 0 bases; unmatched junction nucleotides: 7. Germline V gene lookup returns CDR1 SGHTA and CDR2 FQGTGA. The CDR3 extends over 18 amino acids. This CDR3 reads CASSSLGGLAGSTDTQYF. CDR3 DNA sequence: TGTGCCAGCAGCTCCCTCGGGGGACTAGCGGGGAGCACAGATACGCAGTATTTT.

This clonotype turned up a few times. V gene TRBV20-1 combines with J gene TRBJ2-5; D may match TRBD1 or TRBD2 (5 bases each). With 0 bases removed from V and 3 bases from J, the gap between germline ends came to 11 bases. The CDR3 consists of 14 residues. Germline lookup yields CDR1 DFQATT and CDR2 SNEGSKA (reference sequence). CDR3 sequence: CSARDEGRKETQYF. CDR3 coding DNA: TGCAGTGCTAGAGATGAGGGACGAAAAGAGACCCAGTACTTC.

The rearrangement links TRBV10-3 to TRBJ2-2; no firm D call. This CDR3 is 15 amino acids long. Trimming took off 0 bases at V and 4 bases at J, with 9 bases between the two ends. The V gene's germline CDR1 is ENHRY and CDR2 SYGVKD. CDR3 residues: CAISESRQTTGELFF. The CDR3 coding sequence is TGTGCCATCAGTGAGTCCCGGCAGACCACCGGGGAGCTGTTTTTT.

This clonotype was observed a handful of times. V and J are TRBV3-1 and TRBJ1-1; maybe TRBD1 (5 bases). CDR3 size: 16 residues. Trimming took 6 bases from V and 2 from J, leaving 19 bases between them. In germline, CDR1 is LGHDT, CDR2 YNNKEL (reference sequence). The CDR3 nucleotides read TGTGCCAGCAGACGGACTGGGAACGGGGGTAACACTGAAGCTTTCTTT. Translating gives CASRRTGNGGNTEAFF.